This entry describes one T cell receptor (beta chain). The antigen is undetermined. This specimen comes from a study of blood T cells in healthy people across ages. Primed by a sample-barcoded 5' primer and a J-beta primer mix, a second PCR proceeded for about 6 to 11 cycles. No fewer than 3 million CDR3-containing paired-end reads came from each sample. TCRdb reanalysed the 5' RACE reads using MiXCR and keeps one entry per CDR3 protein. The sample lists over 1,300,000 distinct CDR3 sequences; approximately 59% were seen once. The V gene's germline CDR1 is SGHKS and CDR2 YYEKEE (reference sequence). Trimming removed 6 bases from V and 2 bases from J, with 21 bases in between. CDR3 length equals 16 residues. Study-wide findings and caveats: Estimates drawn from one million T cells were deemed to understate diversity. It was not possible, with unsorted PBMCs, to conclusively compare naive and antigen-experienced cells.

This chain uses TRBV5-5 with TRBJ2-7; no clear D gene. This TCR was recovered from a man aged 18 to 29 in good health. Sequencing used blood. The CDR3 loop reads CASNLLVQGGAYEQYF. Written as DNA, the CDR3 is TGTGCCAGCAACTTACTCGTCCAAGGCGGAGCCTACGAGCAGTACTTC.